The 14 T cell receptor beta chains reported below all come from one sample, sequenced in a study of human T cells and chemical hapten exposure. Time point indicated: healthy volunteer bleed at 6 weeks. Total RNA came from unfractionated whole blood. TCRdb fed the RACE reads into MiXCR, producing one record per CDR3 protein. Of 35,000 to 55,000 distinct CDR3 sequences in the sample, around 4% are singletons; the top ten hold 4.5% to 6.5%. Sequencing was done on a sample of whole blood. All receptors derive from a human donor in good health. Some clones in this sample may be carry-over from other donors' samples.

The genes are TRBV6-1 and TRBJ1-2, with D uncertain. The germline V and J ends were trimmed by 5 bases and 2 bases, with 9 bases remaining between them. In germline, CDR1 is MNHNS, CDR2 SASEGT. CDR3 length: 13 residues. The CDR3 sequence: CASSRDLNYGYTF. For the CDR3, the DNA is TGTGCCAGCAGTCGTGACTTGAACTATGGCTACACCTTC.

As to this clonotype: An end of the junction differs from the germline gene, which may be a read error. This chain connects TRBV14 to TRBJ2-1; D tentatively reads TRBD1 or TRBD2 (5 bases each). CDR1 SGHDN and CDR2 FVKESK come from the germline V gene. The CDR3 has 16 amino acids. Here the CDR3 reads CASSQVPGWGFNEQIF. DNA for the CDR3: TGTGCCAGCAGCCAAGTTCCAGGGTGGGGGTTCAATGAGCAGATCTTC.

This clonotype was observed many times. The chain combines TRBV4-1 with TRBJ2-7; TRBD1 matches at 9 bases. Germline V gives CDR1 MGHRA, CDR2 YSYEKL. The CDR3 spans 16 residues. After removal of 4 bases from V and 2 bases from J, the junction contained 9 bases not matched to a gene. The CDR3 bases are TGCGCCAGCAGCCGTTCCGGGACAGGGCTCGCCTACGAGCAGTACTTC. This codes for CASSRSGTGLAYEQYF.

This clonotype was counted ten times or more. The chain employs TRBV10-3 and TRBJ2-3, with D uncertain. Per the germline V gene, CDR1 is ENHRY and CDR2 is SYGVKD. V shed 6 bases and J shed 0 bases, with 10 bases lying between them. This CDR3 has 14 residues. DNA of the CDR3: TGTGCCATCAGAGACACCGCTAGCACAGATACGCAGTATTTT. Translating it yields CAIRDTASTDTQYF.

At least ten counts were recorded for this clonotype. The chain carries TRBV6-6 and TRBJ1-6, with D possibly being TRBD1 (5 bases). Trimming removed 4 bases at V and 8 bases at J, with 12 bases between. The CDR3 is 14 residues long. Germline V gene data show CDR1 as MNHNY and CDR2 as SVGAGI (reference sequence). CDR3 region: CASSWDYGDSPLHF. Written as DNA, the CDR3 is TGTGCCAGCAGTTGGGACTACGGAGATTCACCCCTCCACTTT.

Ten or more counts support this clonotype. The chain combines TRBV11-2 with TRBJ2-7; no clear D. The CDR3 consists of 14 residues. With 3 bases removed from V and 2 bases from J, the gap between germline ends came to 11 bases. Germline assignment: CDR1 SGHAT and CDR2 FQNNGV. CDR3 region: CASSFSVRAYEQYF. The CDR3 DNA is TGTGCCAGCAGCTTCTCCGTTCGAGCCTACGAGCAGTACTTC.

The chain carries TRBV12-5 and TRBJ1-1; weak D call: TRBD1 (5 bases). Trimming shortened V by 2 bases and J by 3 bases, and 7 bases separated the two germline ends. Germline V CDR1 and CDR2: LGHNT, FRNRAP. There are 13 residues in the CDR3. CDR3 nucleotide sequence: TGTGCTAGTGGTTTGAGGGACGACACTGAAGCTTTCTTT. Residues: CASGLRDDTEAFF.

There are many counts of this clonotype. The DNA for the CDR3 is TGTGCCAGTAAATGGGGGAGGACGTCCGGGGAGCTGTTTTTT. It specifies CASKWGRTSGELFF. The chain is built from TRBV2 and TRBJ2-2; a weak D match, TRBD2 (6 bases). The V end was cut by 9 bases, the J end by 6 bases, with 17 bases between. The CDR3 is 14 residues long. The germline CDR1 and CDR2 sequences are SNHLY and FYNNEI.

This clonotype was seen at least ten times. The V gene is TRBV28, the J gene TRBJ1-2, with D unclear. CDR3 length: 12 amino acids. With 8 bases removed from V and 4 bases from J, the gap between germline ends came to 11 bases. Germline assignment: CDR1 MDHEN and CDR2 SYDVKM. CDR3 amino acids: CASVGGLYGYTF. In DNA form, the CDR3 reads TGTGCCAGCGTGGGAGGCCTCTATGGCTACACCTTC.

This clonotype appeared many times. The chain couples TRBV6-6 to TRBJ2-5; D ambiguous. With 5 bases removed from V and 5 bases from J, the gap between germline ends came to 6 bases. The CDR3 consists of 11 residues. Germline V gives CDR1 MNHNY, CDR2 SVGAGI (reference sequence). The CDR3 nucleotides are TGTGCCAGCAGTCCTATGGAGACCCAGTACTTC. Translating gives CASSPMETQYF.

This clonotype was seen ten or more times. This chain uses TRBV7-2 with TRBJ1-1; tentatively, D is TRBD1 (6 bases). Germline CDR1 is SGHTA and CDR2 is FQGNSA. CDR3 length: 15 amino acids. V was clipped by 5 bases and J by 6 bases, with 19 bases between them. The CDR3 sequence is CASSRGGQGRAEAFF. The CDR3 DNA follows: TGTGCCAGCAGCCGAGGGGGTCAGGGGAGGGCTGAAGCTTTCTTT.

This clonotype was detected only a few times. The chain combines TRBV28 with TRBJ1-3; D is possibly TRBD1 (6 bases). The CDR3 contains 15 residues. The V and J ends lost 7 bases and 0 bases respectively, with 13 bases between them. The V gene's germline CDR1 is MDHEN and CDR2 SYDVKM. The CDR3 DNA reads as TGTGCCAGCACCCAACAGGGTTACTCTGGAAACACCATATATTTT. It codes for CASTQQGYSGNTIYF.

This clonotype was seen repeatedly, ten times or more. J is TRBJ2-6 and V is TRBV4-1; D not resolved. V lost 3 bases and J lost 0, with 3 bases in between. The germline gives CDR1 MGHRA, CDR2 YSYEKL. The CDR3 runs to 14 residues. CDR3 protein: CASSHPSGANVLTF. CDR3 sequence (DNA): TGCGCCAGCAGCCACCCCTCTGGGGCCAACGTCCTGACTTTC.

This clonotype was recorded many times. The chain links TRBV5-1 to TRBJ2-3, with no clear D. CDR3 length: 19 amino acids. Germline-derived CDR1 and CDR2 are SGHRS and YFSETQ. V was pared by 0 bases and J by 1 base, with 21 bases between. The CDR3 region is CASSLAGRQPGKGTDTQYF. CDR3 in DNA: TGCGCCAGCAGCTTGGCGGGCAGGCAACCAGGCAAAGGCACAGATACGCAGTATTTT.